The 2 T cell receptor beta chains below come from one sample, sequenced in a study of T cell repertoires in cytomegalovirus infection. No antigen has been assigned to these receptors. In TCRdb, the reads were re-called with MiXCR into one record per CDR3 protein. The data hold around 570,000 distinct CDR3 sequences, with approximately 40% observed a single time. Sample: cultured PBMCs, taken from culture after CMV antigen stimulation. Receptors originate from a human donor in good health (CMV status not recorded). Some clones in this sample may be carry-over from other donors' samples.

V usage is TRBV6-1 and J usage is TRBJ2-1; 9 nucleotides line up with TRBD1. CDR3 length: 15 residues. Per germline, CDR1 MNHNS and CDR2 SASEGT. The J segment lost 4 bases and the V segment lost 4 bases, leaving 5 bases of the junction unmatched. Here the CDR3 DNA reads TGTGCCAGCAGTGTTGACAGGGGGTCTTACAATGAGCAGTTCTTC. This translates into CASSVDRGSYNEQFF.

This clonotype was counted only a few times. This chain joins TRBV7-8 and TRBJ2-1, with 8 nucleotides matching TRBD2. The ends lost 3 bases at V and 0 bases at J; junction bases unmatched: 7. This CDR3 has 17 amino acids. Germline V gives CDR1 SGHVS, CDR2 FQNEAQ. In nucleotides, the CDR3 is TGTGCCAGCAGCTTCCAGCGGGGGCCTTACTCCTACAATGAGCAGTTCTTC. As protein: CASSFQRGPYSYNEQFF.